This TCR beta chain was identified during a study of a mutant IDH1 vaccine in newly diagnosed glioma. Study-wide context: Averaging roughly 40 years of age, treated patients were about 62% male and around 38% female. Previous treatment comprised radiotherapy, temozolomide, or both, mostly both.

Regarding this clone: What it recognizes is unknown.

Trimming took off 9 bases at V and 2 bases at J, with 17 bases between the two ends. Germline V gene data show CDR1 as LNHDA and CDR2 as SQIVND (reference sequence). The length of the CDR3 is 14 residues. Time point defined: baseline, week 1 (first vaccination visit). Treatment given: pre-vaccination baseline after standard-of-care therapy. Study results and limitations: There seemed to be no relation between pseudoprogression and changes in top peripheral T cell clonotypes.

Some clones are missing from TCRdb's copy, which holds only in-frame ones; the method was immunoSEQ multiplex PCR. The sample has about 67,000 clones; around 88% are singletons. V usage is TRBV19 and J usage is TRBJ2-7; no firm D call. Specimen: peripheral blood mononuclear cells (PBMCs), collected from a glioma patient treated with radiotherapy, temozolomide or both. This receptor was obtained from a woman younger than 35 with glioma. Some clones in this sample may be carry-over from other donors' samples. The CDR3 loop is CASRTRVSAYEQYF. The CDR3 DNA is TGTGCCAGCCGAACTCGGGTTTCGGCCTACGAGCAGTACTTC.